This T cell receptor (beta chain) was documented in a study of blood T cell repertoires in COVID-19. About the research overall: Collection of acute and convalescent COVID-19 samples took place in the United States, Italy and Spain. Sources were T cells, B-cell-depleted T cells, or PBMCs; the material itself was cDNA or gDNA.

Authors' methods: How many nucleated cells were present was estimated from reference gene primer amplification. The assay was immunoSEQ multiplex PCR, and TCRdb's table has in-frame clones only and misses some. V, J and clone size derive from that table, while D and trimming were established from the DNA sequence. The profile shows some 120,000 clones, 80% to 90% of them singletons. V lost 0 bases and J 6 bases, leaving 11 bases between the germline ends. The germline CDR1 and CDR2 sequences are LGHDT and YNNKEL (reference sequence). The length of the CDR3 is 14 residues. The material sequenced was peripheral blood. The sequence was obtained from a human donor in a cohort sampled during active COVID-19. J is TRBJ2-5 and V is TRBV3-1 (or the pseudogene TRBV3-2); TRBD1 is a possible D gene (5 bases). The CDR3 spells CASSQETQGKTQYF. CDR3 DNA: TGTGCCAGCAGCCAAGAGACCCAGGGAAAGACCCAGTACTTC.